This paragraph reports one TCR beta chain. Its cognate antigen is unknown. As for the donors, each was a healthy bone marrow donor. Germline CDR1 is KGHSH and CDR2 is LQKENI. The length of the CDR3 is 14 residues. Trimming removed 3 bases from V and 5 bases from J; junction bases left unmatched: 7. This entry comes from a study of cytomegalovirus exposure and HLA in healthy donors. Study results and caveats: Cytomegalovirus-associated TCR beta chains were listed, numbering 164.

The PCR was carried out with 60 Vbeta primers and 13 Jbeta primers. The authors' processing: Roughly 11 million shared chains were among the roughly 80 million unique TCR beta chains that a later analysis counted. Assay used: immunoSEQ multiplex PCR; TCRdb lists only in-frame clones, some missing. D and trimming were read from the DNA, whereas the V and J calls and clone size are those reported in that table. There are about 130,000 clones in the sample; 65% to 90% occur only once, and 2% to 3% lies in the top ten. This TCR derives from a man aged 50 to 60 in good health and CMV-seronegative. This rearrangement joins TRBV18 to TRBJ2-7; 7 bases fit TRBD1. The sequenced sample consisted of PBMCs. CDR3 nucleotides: TGTGCCAGCTCACCCCGACAGGGACAAGACGAGCAGTACTTC. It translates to CASSPRQGQDEQYF.